A single sample gave rise to the 27 T cell receptor beta chains below, sequenced in a study of T cell clonality in common variable immunodeficiency (dated by TCRdb to 2013 to 2016). The library was produced with the immunoSEQ multiplex PCR assay. The immuneACCESS repertoire file appears here via TCRdb, limited to in-frame rearrangements. These files lack a portion of the clones; in checked studies, under half of the deficit traces to unresolved V genes, and the cause of the others is not known. For this sample, tens of thousands of clones appear and none is a singleton. The leading ten clones occupy 0.68% of the sample. Sequencing was performed on peripheral blood mononuclear cells. The receptors shown here come from a person between 18 and 69 years old in good health.

The table lists this clone with many counts. Read coverage stops 3 residues before the CDR3 terminus; the germline J gene supplies the remainder. The J gene is TRBJ1-2, the V gene TRBV5-1, with TRBD1 matching over 11 bases. V was clipped by 3 bases and J by 6 bases; unmatched bases: 10. There are 16 residues in the CDR3. Per the germline V gene, CDR1 is SGHRS and CDR2 is YFSETQ. The CDR3 loop reads CASSSMDRGRENGYTF. CDR3 DNA (partial): TGCGCCAGCAGCTCGATGGACAGGGGGCGAGAGAATGGC.

This clone was counted many times. The missing CDR3 end, 3 residues past where the read stops, is filled in from the germline J gene. The V and J genes are TRBV7-2 and TRBJ2-7, with unresolved D. Trimming stripped 9 bases from V and 2 bases from J, with 14 bases between. Germline V gene data show CDR1 as SGHTA and CDR2 as FQGNSA. The CDR3 extends over 13 amino acids. The sequenced CDR3 bases are TGTGCCAGTCAGGCCCCTGGAGCCTACGAG. Translated, it gives CASQAPGAYE. The whole CDR3 protein is CASQAPGAYEQYF.

This clone occurred many times. The CDR3 end lies 3 residues beyond the end of the read and is filled in from the germline J gene. The V call is TRBV5-5, the J call TRBJ1-5; the D is unclear. The V and J ends lost 4 bases and 0 bases respectively, with 11 bases between them. CDR1 is SGHKS and CDR2 is YYEKEE in the germline V gene (reference sequence). The length of the CDR3 is 15 residues. CDR3: CASSRGMNSNQPQHF. The part of the CDR3 DNA that was read is TGTGCCAGCAGCCGCGGGATGAATAGCAATCAGCCC. Using reference TRBV5-5 and TRBJ1-5 for the parts outside the CDR3, the full variable domain is DAGVTQSPTHLIKTRGQQVTLRCSPISGHKSVSWYQQVLGQGPQFIFQYYEKEERGRGNFPDRFSARQFPNYSSELNVNALLLGDSALYLCASSRGMNSNQPQHFGDGTRLSIL.

In this sample, this clone turned up many times. The read comes to an end 3 residues before the CDR3 does, leaving the germline J gene to fill in the end. V usage is TRBV12-3 or TRBV12-4 and J usage is TRBJ1-1; TRBD1 matches at 9 bases. The length of the CDR3 is 14 residues. Losses at the gene ends were 3 bases for V and 4 bases for J; bases not matched to a gene: 3. The CDR3 is CASSLDRGGTEAFF. CDR3 DNA (partial): TGTGCCAGCAGTTTGGACAGGGGCGGCACTGAA.

In its sample, this clone was seen many times. The CDR3 goes on 3 residues after the read ends, and that part is filled in from the germline J gene. V gene TRBV28 combines with J gene TRBJ1-1; 8 bases are shared with TRBD1. Trimming took 8 bases from V and 1 from J; bases not matched to a gene: 15. Germline lookup yields CDR1 MDHEN and CDR2 SYDVKM. The CDR3 extends over 17 amino acids. CDR3 protein: CASRRFGQGVRNTEAFF. CDR3 DNA, as far as it was read: TGTGCCAGCCGGCGCTTCGGACAGGGCGTCCGGAACACTGAA.

This clone was observed many times. The CDR3 end falls 3 residues outside the read, so it is completed with the germline J gene. This rearrangement joins TRBV20-1 to TRBJ2-7; 11 nucleotides line up with TRBD2. The CDR3 is made up of 13 amino acids. V trimming: 4 bases; J trimming: 4 bases; junction bases outside the gene matches: 3. CDR1 is DFQATT, CDR2 SNEGSKA, per germline (reference sequence). The DNA read from the CDR3 is TGCAGTGCTATACTAGCGGGAGTATACGAG. Amino acid sequence: CSAILAGVYE. The CDR3 in its entirety is CSAILAGVYEQYF.

This clone was recorded at least ten times. The read stops 3 residues short of the end of the CDR3; the missing end is completed from the germline J gene. This sequence joins TRBV4-2 and TRBJ2-3, with 8 bases aligning to TRBD2. Germline loops: CDR1 LGHNA, CDR2 YNFKEQ. This CDR3 is built from 15 residues. This CDR3 is CASSQGSGDQETQYF. The CDR3 bases that were read are TGTGCCAGCAGCCAAGGTAGCGGGGATCAAGAGACG.

In this sample, this clone turned up many times. The CDR3 end lies 3 residues beyond the end of the read and is filled in from the germline J gene. V usage is TRBV4-1 and J usage is TRBJ2-3, with D possibly matching TRBD1 (6 bases). The ends were cut back, 4 bases at V and 0 bases at J, with 17 bases in the middle. This CDR3 comprises 17 residues. Looked up from germline, CDR1 is MGHRA and CDR2 is YSYEKL. The CDR3 sequence is CASSPEMGQGSTDTQYF. CDR3 DNA (partial): TGCGCCAGCAGCCCAGAGATGGGGCAGGGGAGCACAGATACG.

This clone has a count of ten or more. The CDR3 end falls 3 residues outside the read, so it is completed with the germline J gene. The chain employs TRBV29-1 and TRBJ2-7; tentative D call: TRBD1 (6 bases). Germline loops: CDR1 SQVTM, CDR2 ANQGSEA. The CDR3 runs 12 residues. The V gene lost 5 bases and the J gene lost 5 bases, with 13 bases spanning the gap. The sequenced CDR3 bases are TGCAGCGTTAGCCCAGGGGTCGACGAG. Its protein product is CSVSPGVDE. The complete CDR3 reads CSVSPGVDEQYF.

This clone was seen ten or more times. The sequenced CDR3 bases are TGCAGTGCTAGGGTACTAGCGGATCCCACAGATACG. This codes for CSARVLADPTDT. The full CDR3 sequence reads CSARVLADPTDTQYF. The chain carries TRBV20-1 and TRBJ2-3, with 8 bases identical to TRBD2. The sequenced fragment ends 3 residues before the CDR3 boundary, so the rest is inferred from the germline J gene. Germline trimming cut 3 bases from V and 2 bases from J; bases unmatched to any gene: 7. The CDR3 contains 15 residues. Germline assignment: CDR1 DFQATT and CDR2 SNEGSKA (reference sequence).

This clone was seen repeatedly, ten times or more. The CDR3 spells CASTDPAGGNYNEQFF. CDR3 DNA (partial): TGTGCCAGCACCGACCCGGCGGGGGGGAATTACAATGAG. The gene calls are TRBV6-2 or TRBV6-3 and TRBJ2-1; 9 nucleotides agree with TRBD2. The sequence runs out 3 residues before the end of the CDR3; the remainder is reconstructed from the germline J gene. J gave up 4 bases and V 7 bases, and 11 bases lay outside the gene matches. The CDR3 totals 16 residues. Germline CDR1 is MNHEY and CDR2 is SVGEGT.

This clone appeared many times. The read ends 3 residues shy of where the CDR3 ends; the end is completed using the germline J gene. The V call is TRBV27, the J call TRBJ1-2; 10 bases are shared with TRBD1. V was pared by 5 bases and J by 0 bases, with 9 bases of the junction left unmatched. Germline V gene sequence: CDR1 MNHEY, CDR2 SMNVEV (reference sequence). The CDR3 covers 17 residues. The CDR3: CASSPGQGVTSNYGYTF. The DNA read from the CDR3 is TGTGCCAGCAGTCCCGGACAGGGGGTTACATCTAACTATGGC.

This clone was seen many times. From the germline J gene comes the end of the CDR3, since the read stops 3 residues before it. J is TRBJ2-3 and V is TRBV4-1; D gene unclear. Per the germline V gene, CDR1 is MGHRA and CDR2 is YSYEKL. The CDR3 covers 18 residues. Trimming took 2 bases from V and 0 from J, leaving 18 bases between them. The CDR3 DNA, read in part, is TGCGCCAGCAGCCAAAAGCCCCGAGCGTCCGTTAGCACAGATACG. This encodes CASSQKPRASVSTDT. The full-length CDR3 reads as CASSQKPRASVSTDTQYF.

This clone has a count of ten or more. Sequencing ends 3 residues short of the CDR3 end; the germline J gene provides the rest. The chain employs TRBV2 and TRBJ2-3; the match to TRBD2 covers 8 bases. There are 15 residues in the CDR3. Trimming took 4 bases from V and 4 from J; bases not matched to a gene: 7. The germline CDR1 and CDR2 sequences are SNHLY and FYNNEI. The CDR3 DNA, read in part, is TGTGCCAGCAGTGCCGACAGCGGGAGTTCAGATACG. It codes for CASSADSGSSDT. The full-length CDR3 reads as CASSADSGSSDTQYF.

In its sample, this clone was seen many times. Read coverage stops 3 residues before the CDR3 terminus; the germline J gene supplies the remainder. This chain connects TRBV7-6 to TRBJ2-7; 8 bases align to TRBD1. V trimming: 6 bases; J trimming: 5 bases; junction bases outside the gene matches: 6. This CDR3 has 13 amino acids. Per germline, CDR1 SGHVS and CDR2 FNYEAQ. CDR3 in amino acids: CASSFGTGHEQYF. The sequenced part of the CDR3 DNA is TGTGCCAGCAGTTTCGGGACAGGCCACGAG.

This clone was picked up many times. The observed sequence ends 3 residues before the CDR3 terminus, with the missing tail filled in from the germline J gene. This chain links TRBV10-3 with TRBJ2-7, with D perhaps TRBD2 (6 bases). The CDR3 runs to 15 residues. CDR1 and CDR2 (germline): ENHRY, SYGVKD. V lost 7 bases to trimming and J lost 1 base, with 17 bases between them. The sequenced part of the CDR3 DNA is TGTGCCATCAATGTAGGGGAAGGAGGGTCCTACGAG. Protein product: CAINVGEGGSYE. The whole CDR3 region reads CAINVGEGGSYEQYF.

This clone showed up many times. Sequencing ends 3 residues short of the CDR3 end; the germline J gene provides the rest. This chain connects TRBV29-1 to TRBJ2-7; 7 positions match TRBD1. This CDR3 contains 14 residues. V shed 5 bases and J 2 bases; nucleotides not matched to a gene: 9. Germline lookup yields CDR1 SQVTM and CDR2 ANQGSEA. Partial CDR3 DNA: TGCAGCGTTCAACCGGGGACAGAAACCTACGAG. It codes for CSVQPGTETYE. The entire CDR3 protein is CSVQPGTETYEQYF.

This clone was counted at least ten times. From the germline J gene comes the end of the CDR3, since the read stops 3 residues before it. The chain is built from TRBV7-3 and TRBJ1-2, with 10 bases matching TRBD1. The CDR3 length is 14 residues. Looked up from germline, CDR1 is SGHTA and CDR2 is FQGTGA. The junction had 4 bases not matched to a gene; V was cut back by 3 bases and J by 6 bases. CDR3 sequence: CASSLDRGMDGYTF. Incomplete CDR3 DNA: TGTGCCAGCAGCTTGGACAGGGGGATGGATGGC.

This clone was counted many times. The CDR3 goes on 3 residues after the read ends, and that part is filled in from the germline J gene. The rearrangement uses TRBV7-9 and TRBJ2-7; D may be TRBD1 (5 bases). This CDR3 comprises 13 residues. Trimming removed 1 base at V and 2 bases at J, with 6 bases between. Germline CDR1 SEHNR, CDR2 FQNEAQ (reference sequence). CDR3 DNA (partial): TGTGCCAGCAGCTTAGTAGGGGCCTACGAG. Translation gives CASSLVGAYE. The complete CDR3 protein is CASSLVGAYEQYF.

This clone was seen many times. The sequenced fragment ends 3 residues before the CDR3 boundary, so the rest is inferred from the germline J gene. This chain connects TRBV9 to TRBJ2-1; 7 nucleotides line up with TRBD2. V was pared by 4 bases and J by 8 bases, with 15 bases of the junction left unmatched. Germline lookup yields CDR1 SGDLS and CDR2 YYNGEE. The CDR3 consists of 16 residues. CDR3 bases read: TGTGCCAGCAGCCGTAGTTGGGGACGGGGGGTCTATGAG. Encoded protein: CASSRSWGRGVYE. The complete CDR3 reads CASSRSWGRGVYEQFF.

This clone was counted at least ten times. The read is 3 residues too short to cover the CDR3 end, so that end is filled in from the germline J gene. This chain connects TRBV9 to TRBJ2-5; TRBD1 matches 7 bases. The CDR3 has 15 amino acids. Germline CDR1 and CDR2: SGDLS and YYNGEE. After removal of 2 bases from V and 5 bases from J, the junction contained 9 bases not matched to a gene. The CDR3 bases that were read are TGTGCCAGCAGCGTCTTGGGACAGTCATTGGAGACC. Protein: CASSVLGQSLET. The whole CDR3 region reads CASSVLGQSLETQYF.

This clone has at least ten counts. The CDR3 goes on 3 residues after the read ends, and that part is filled in from the germline J gene. The genes are TRBV20-1 and TRBJ2-3; TRBD2 matches 11 bases. This CDR3 is 16 amino acids long. Germline loops: CDR1 DFQATT, CDR2 SNEGSKA (reference sequence). V trimming: 4 bases; J trimming: 5 bases; junction bases outside the gene matches: 11. The part of the CDR3 DNA that was read is TGCAGTGCTACAAGACCGGGACTAGCGGTTCAAGATACG. Amino acids: CSATRPGLAVQDT. The whole CDR3 sequence reads CSATRPGLAVQDTQYF.

This clone showed up many times. The CDR3 end lies 3 residues beyond the end of the read and is filled in from the germline J gene. V and J are TRBV4-2 and TRBJ1-2; perhaps TRBD1 as D (5 bases). CDR3 length: 17 residues. Germline V CDR1 and CDR2: LGHNA, YNFKEQ. The ends were cut back, 0 bases at V and 4 bases at J, with 18 bases in the middle. The DNA read from the CDR3 is TGTGCCAGCAGCCAAGATATCCAGCTCCCGGGGGGCTATGGC. It yields the protein CASSQDIQLPGGYG. The entire CDR3 protein is CASSQDIQLPGGYGYTF.

This clone was seen ten or more times. With the read ending 3 residues before the CDR3 end, the germline J gene is used to fill in that end. The genes are TRBV11-3 and TRBJ2-7, with D perhaps matching TRBD1 (6 bases). V lost 4 bases and J lost 0, with 13 bases in between. Germline V lookup: CDR1 SGHNT, CDR2 YENEEA. The CDR3 has 15 amino acids. Here the CDR3 reads CASSSLRDNSYEQYF. The DNA read from the CDR3 is TGTGCCAGCAGCTCCCTACGGGACAACTCCTACGAG.

This clone came up many times. The read finishes 3 residues shy of the CDR3 end, and the germline J gene is used to complete it. The chain recombines TRBV20-1 with TRBJ2-7; tentative D call: TRBD1 (7 bases). Germline V lookup: CDR1 DFQATT, CDR2 SNEGSKA (reference sequence). The CDR3 has 15 residues. Trimming cost V 7 bases and J 6 bases, with 25 bases left between them. CDR3: CSGVGSAGGPGEQYF. Incomplete CDR3 DNA: TGCAGTGGAGTCGGGTCGGCAGGGGGGCCGGGCGAG.

Many counts were recorded for this clone. Incomplete CDR3 DNA: TGTGCCACTCGGGACAGGGGGGAAGAAAAA. Its translation is CATRDRGEEK. The CDR3 as a whole reads CATRDRGEEKLFF. The rearrangement uses TRBV3-1 (or the pseudogene TRBV3-2) and TRBJ1-4, with 11 bases fitting TRBD1. Read data end 3 residues before the CDR3 end; the end is taken from the germline J gene. The CDR3 extends over 13 amino acids. The V gene end was trimmed by 10 bases and the J gene end by 8 bases; junction bases not matched to a gene: 6. CDR1 is LGHDT, CDR2 YNNKEL, per germline (reference sequence).

This clone was detected many times. The read ends 3 residues shy of where the CDR3 ends; the end is completed using the germline J gene. The chain combines TRBV4-2 with TRBJ2-6; 7 positions match TRBD1. The CDR3 has 17 amino acids. Germline trimming cut 4 bases from V and 1 base from J; bases unmatched to any gene: 7. CDR1 and CDR2 from the germline V gene are LGHNA and YNFKEQ. The CDR3 loop is CASSPRDSPSGANVLTF. Partial CDR3 DNA: TGTGCCAGCAGCCCCAGGGACAGCCCGTCTGGGGCCAACGTC.